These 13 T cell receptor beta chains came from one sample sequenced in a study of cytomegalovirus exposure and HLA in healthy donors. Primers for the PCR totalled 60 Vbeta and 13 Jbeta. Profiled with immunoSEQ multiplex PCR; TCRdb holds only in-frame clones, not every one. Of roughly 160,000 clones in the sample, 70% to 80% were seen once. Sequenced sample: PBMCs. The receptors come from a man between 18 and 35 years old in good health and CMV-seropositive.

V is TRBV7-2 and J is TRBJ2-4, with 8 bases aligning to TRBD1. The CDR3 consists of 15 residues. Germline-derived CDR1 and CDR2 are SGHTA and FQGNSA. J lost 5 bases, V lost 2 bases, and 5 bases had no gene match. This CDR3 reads CASSLRPGGQNIQYF. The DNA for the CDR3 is TGTGCCAGCAGCTTACGTCCAGGGGGCCAAAACATTCAGTACTTC.

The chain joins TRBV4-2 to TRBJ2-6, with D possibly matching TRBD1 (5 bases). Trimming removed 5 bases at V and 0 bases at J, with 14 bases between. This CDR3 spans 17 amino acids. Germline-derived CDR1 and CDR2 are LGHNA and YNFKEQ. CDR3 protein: CASSAQVPSSGANVLTF. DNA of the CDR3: TGTGCCAGCAGCGCACAGGTCCCATCCTCTGGGGCCAACGTCCTGACTTTC.

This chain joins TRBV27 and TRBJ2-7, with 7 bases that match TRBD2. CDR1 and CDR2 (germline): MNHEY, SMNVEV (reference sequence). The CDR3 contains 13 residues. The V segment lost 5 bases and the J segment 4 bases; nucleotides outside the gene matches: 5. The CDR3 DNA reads TGTGCCAGCAGTAGGGACTACAAGTACGAGCAGTACTTC. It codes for CASSRDYKYEQYF.

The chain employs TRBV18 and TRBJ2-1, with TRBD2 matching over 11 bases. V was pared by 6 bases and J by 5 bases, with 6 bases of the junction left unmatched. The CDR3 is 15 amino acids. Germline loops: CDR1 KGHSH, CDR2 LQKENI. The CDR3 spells CASSGLAGGNNEQFF. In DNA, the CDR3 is TGTGCCAGCTCGGGGCTAGCGGGGGGAAACAATGAGCAGTTCTTC. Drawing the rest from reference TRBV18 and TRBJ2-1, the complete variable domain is NAGVMQNPRHLVRRRGQEARLRCSPMKGHSHVYWYRQLPEEGLKFMVYLQKENIIDESGMPKERFSAEFPKEGPSILRIQQVVRGDSAAYFCASSGLAGGNNEQFFGPGTRLTVL.

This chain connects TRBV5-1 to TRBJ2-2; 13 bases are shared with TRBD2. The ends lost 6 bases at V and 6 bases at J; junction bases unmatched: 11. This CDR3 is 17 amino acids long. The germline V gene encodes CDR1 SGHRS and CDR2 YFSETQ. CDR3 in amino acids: CASNALAGGGFAGELFF. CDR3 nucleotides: TGCGCCAGCAACGCACTAGCGGGAGGGGGTTTCGCCGGGGAGCTGTTTTTT.

This chain's CDR3 is CASSVGQSSFLINYGYTF. CDR3 coding DNA: TGTGCCAGCAGCGTAGGACAGTCATCCTTTTTGATAAACTATGGCTACACCTTC. The rearrangement uses TRBV9 and TRBJ1-2; possible D gene TRBD1, 5 bases. The length of the CDR3 is 18 residues. Germline V CDR1 and CDR2: SGDLS, YYNGEE. Trimming took 0 bases from V and 2 from J, leaving 20 bases between them.

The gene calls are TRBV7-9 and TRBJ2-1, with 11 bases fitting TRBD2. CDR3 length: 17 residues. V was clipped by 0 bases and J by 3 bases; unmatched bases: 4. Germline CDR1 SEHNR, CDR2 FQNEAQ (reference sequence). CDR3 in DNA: TGTGCCAGCAGCTTAGCGACTAGCGGGGAATACTACAATGAGCAGTTCTTC. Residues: CASSLATSGEYYNEQFF.

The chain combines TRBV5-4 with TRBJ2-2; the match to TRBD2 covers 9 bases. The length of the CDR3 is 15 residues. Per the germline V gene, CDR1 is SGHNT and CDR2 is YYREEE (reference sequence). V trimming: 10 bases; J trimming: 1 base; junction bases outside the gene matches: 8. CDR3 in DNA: TGTGCCTGGGGCGGGGGGGGCGTGAACACCGGGGAGCTGTTTTTT. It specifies CAWGGGGVNTGELFF.

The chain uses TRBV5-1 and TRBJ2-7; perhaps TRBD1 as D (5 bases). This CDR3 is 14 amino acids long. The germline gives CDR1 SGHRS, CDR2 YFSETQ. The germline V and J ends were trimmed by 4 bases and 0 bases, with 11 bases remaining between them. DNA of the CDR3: TGCGCCAGCAGCGCCGACAGCAGCTCCTACGAGCAGTACTTC. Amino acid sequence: CASSADSSSYEQYF.

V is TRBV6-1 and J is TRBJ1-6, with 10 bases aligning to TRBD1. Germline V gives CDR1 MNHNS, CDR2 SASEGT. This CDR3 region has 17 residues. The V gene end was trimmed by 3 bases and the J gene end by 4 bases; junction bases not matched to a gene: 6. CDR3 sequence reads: CASSDAGTGAYNSPLHF. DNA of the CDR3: TGTGCCAGCAGTGACGCTGGGACAGGGGCGTATAATTCACCCCTCCACTTT.

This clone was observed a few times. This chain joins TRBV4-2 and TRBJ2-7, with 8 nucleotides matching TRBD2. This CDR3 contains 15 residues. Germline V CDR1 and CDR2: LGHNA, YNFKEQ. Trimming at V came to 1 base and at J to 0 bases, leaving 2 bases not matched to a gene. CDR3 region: CASSQVAGPSYEQYF. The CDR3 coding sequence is TGTGCCAGCAGCCAAGTAGCGGGGCCCTCCTACGAGCAGTACTTC.

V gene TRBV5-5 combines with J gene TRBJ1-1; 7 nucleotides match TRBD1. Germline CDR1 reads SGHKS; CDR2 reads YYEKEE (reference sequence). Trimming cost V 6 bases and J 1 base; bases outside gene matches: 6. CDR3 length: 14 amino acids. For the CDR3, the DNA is TGTGCCAGCAAAGGGACAGAGACGAACACTGAAGCTTTCTTT. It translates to CASKGTETNTEAFF.

In DNA form, the CDR3 reads TGTGCCAGCAGTTTATCGAGCGCAGATACGCAGTATTTT. Translating gives CASSLSSADTQYF. V gene TRBV27 combines with J gene TRBJ2-3; D unresolved. The CDR3 extends over 13 amino acids. CDR1 and CDR2 from the germline V gene are MNHEY and SMNVEV (reference sequence). Trimming took 0 bases from V and 4 from J, leaving 5 bases between them.